One and the same sample provided the 27 T cell receptor beta chains below, sequenced in a study of OX40 agonist ivuxolimab in advanced cancers. Sequenced by immunoSEQ multiplex PCR; TCRdb stores in-frame clones only, minus some. The repertoire consists of fewer than 100,000 clones, with roughly 89% occurring once and the leading ten covering 0.5% to 0.55%. The sample here was CD4+ or CD8+ T cells sorted from blood, taken in a trial of the OX40 agonist ivuxolimab. The receptors come from an adult with an advanced solid tumor such as melanoma, head and neck, liver or kidney cancer.

The rearrangement joins TRBV28 to TRBJ2-1, with a possible D match to TRBD1 (6 bases). V lost 2 bases and J lost 0, with 11 bases in between. The CDR3 totals 16 residues. Germline-derived CDR1 and CDR2 are MDHEN and SYDVKM. The CDR3 region has the DNA TGTGCCAGCAGTTTACCAGGGGTGAGCTCCTACAATGAGCAGTTCTTC. It yields the protein CASSLPGVSSYNEQFF.

V is TRBV5-8 and J is TRBJ1-1; 7 bases line up with TRBD1. CDR1 and CDR2 from the germline V gene are SGHTS and YDEGEE. V dropped 3 bases and J dropped 3; count of bases not matched to a gene: 8. The CDR3 length is 15 residues. The CDR3 DNA is TGTGCCAGCAGCTGGGGAAGGGGGCAGGACACTGAAGCTTTCTTT. Translating it yields CASSWGRGQDTEAFF.

The J gene is TRBJ1-1, the V gene TRBV6-1, with D hard to call. The germline V gene has CDR1 MNHNS and CDR2 SASEGT. V shed 1 base and J shed 10 bases, with 16 bases lying between them. The CDR3 runs to 14 residues. This CDR3 reads CASSEEGIRGRAFF. The CDR3, as DNA: TGTGCCAGCAGTGAAGAAGGGATCAGAGGCAGAGCTTTCTTT.

V usage is TRBV5-6 and J usage is TRBJ1-1, with no clear D. The germline CDR1 and CDR2 sequences are SGHDT and YYEEEE. The CDR3 length is 14 residues. Trimming took 4 bases from V and 2 from J, leaving 12 bases between them. In DNA form, the CDR3 reads TGTGCCAGCAGCGCCCCCCCAATTAACACTGAAGCTTTCTTT. It is translated as CASSAPPINTEAFF.

The chain couples TRBV7-9 to TRBJ1-5, with D hard to call. V was shortened by 1 base and J by 7 bases, with 17 bases between the two germline ends. Germline V gives CDR1 SEHNR, CDR2 FQNEAQ (reference sequence). This CDR3 contains 16 residues. The DNA of the CDR3 is TGTGCCAGCAGCTTAGAAGGAGGACGGTTCGGGCAGCCCCAGCATTTT. Protein sequence: CASSLEGGRFGQPQHF.

This clone has only one observation. The chain combines TRBV7-2 with TRBJ2-2; D possibly corresponds to TRBD2 (5 bases). Trimming took off 4 bases at V and 1 base at J, with 10 bases between the two ends. The CDR3 runs to 15 residues. Germline V gene data show CDR1 as SGHTA and CDR2 as FQGNSA. CDR3 residues: CASSSVAWNTGELFF. CDR3 nucleotide sequence: TGTGCCAGCAGCTCGGTAGCGTGGAACACCGGGGAGCTGTTTTTT.

The V call is TRBV5-1, the J call TRBJ1-1; D gene ambiguous. The CDR3 has 15 residues. V gave up 5 bases and J gave up 2 bases, with 16 bases separating them. Germline-derived CDR1 and CDR2 are SGHRS and YFSETQ. Written as DNA, the CDR3 is TGCGCCAGCAGTCGACCCAACCAAGGCAACACTGAAGCTTTCTTT. Protein: CASSRPNQGNTEAFF.

The V call is TRBV5-1, the J call TRBJ2-2, with D perhaps matching TRBD1 (5 bases). Trimming stripped 1 base from V and 1 base from J, with 11 bases between. CDR1 and CDR2 from the germline V gene are SGHRS and YFSETQ. The CDR3 is made up of 16 amino acids. The CDR3 spells CASSLLGEGNTGELFF. The CDR3 DNA reads as TGCGCCAGCAGCTTGCTAGGGGAAGGGAACACCGGGGAGCTGTTTTTT.

The V call is TRBV19, the J call TRBJ2-7, with D possibly matching TRBD2 (5 bases). The V and J ends lost 4 bases and 2 bases respectively, with 12 bases between them. In germline, CDR1 is LNHDA, CDR2 SQIVND (reference sequence). CDR3 length: 14 amino acids. CDR3 nucleotide sequence: TGTGCCAGTAGTAGGACTTCAAGGACCTACGAGCAGTACTTC. Its protein product is CASSRTSRTYEQYF.

The genes are TRBV5-1 and TRBJ1-2, with D possibly being TRBD1 (5 bases). CDR3 size: 12 residues. Germline CDR1 and CDR2: SGHRS and YFSETQ. The V end lost 4 bases, the J end lost 6 bases, and 10 bases lay between the germline ends. In nucleotides, the CDR3 is TGCGCCAGCAGCCCCCCGACAGATGGCTACACCTTC. Translating gives CASSPPTDGYTF.

This chain joins TRBV7-9 and TRBJ1-5; no reliable D call. The CDR3 consists of 16 residues. Germline assignment: CDR1 SEHNR and CDR2 FQNEAQ (reference sequence). V lost 8 bases and J 4 bases, leaving 21 bases between the germline ends. Here the CDR3 DNA reads TGTGCCAGCGGGAAATCAGACCTCGTCCCTAATCAGCCCCAGCATTTT. Its protein product is CASGKSDLVPNQPQHF.

The CDR3 bases are TGTGCCAGCTCACCAGGGACAGTAACCGGGGAGCTGTTTTTT. Its translation is CASSPGTVTGELFF. The V gene is TRBV18, the J gene TRBJ2-2; 7 nucleotides agree with TRBD1. The CDR3 loop spans 14 amino acids. Germline CDR1 reads KGHSH; CDR2 reads LQKENI. The V segment lost 2 bases and the J segment 5 bases; nucleotides outside the gene matches: 2.

The gene calls are TRBV5-1 and TRBJ1-5; 11 nucleotides match TRBD1. The CDR3 runs to 16 residues. Germline V gene sequence: CDR1 SGHRS, CDR2 YFSETQ. The ends lost 4 bases at V and 1 base at J; junction bases unmatched: 4. Here the CDR3 reads CASSLGTGGSNQPQHF. The DNA for the CDR3 is TGCGCCAGCAGCCTAGGGACAGGGGGAAGCAATCAGCCCCAGCATTTT.

The CDR3 reads CASSSETGGFSNYGYTF. The CDR3 DNA is TGTGCCAGCAGCTCTGAGACAGGAGGGTTTTCTAACTATGGCTACACCTTC. This rearrangement joins TRBV5-4 to TRBJ1-2, with D possibly TRBD1 on 6 matching bases. Germline-derived CDR1 and CDR2 are SGHNT and YYREEE (reference sequence). Trimming shortened V by 3 bases and J by 0 bases, and 18 bases separated the two germline ends. This CDR3 region has 17 residues.

This clone has a handful of counts. The chain has TRBV5-4 and TRBJ1-5; D is ambiguous. The germline V gene has CDR1 SGHNT and CDR2 YYREEE (reference sequence). This CDR3 is built from 11 residues. V lost 5 bases and J lost 4, with 4 bases in between. CDR3: CASSSNQPQHF. CDR3 nucleotides: TGTGCCAGCAGTTCGAATCAGCCCCAGCATTTT.

The V gene is TRBV7-2, the J gene TRBJ1-1; D might be TRBD1 (5 bases). The V and J ends lost 5 bases and 0 bases respectively, with 13 bases between them. The germline V gene has CDR1 SGHTA and CDR2 FQGNSA. This CDR3 is 15 amino acids long. CDR3 in amino acids: CASSVDRGMNTEAFF. For the CDR3, the DNA is TGTGCCAGCAGCGTAGACAGAGGGATGAACACTGAAGCTTTCTTT.

The chain links TRBV5-1 to TRBJ2-7; 11 bases are shared with TRBD1. The CDR3 sequence is 13 residues long. Germline V gene data show CDR1 as SGHRS and CDR2 as YFSETQ. Unmatched junction bases numbered 3, after V lost 6 bases and J lost 4 bases. Written as DNA, the CDR3 is TGCGCCAGCATGGGGACAGGGGGTTACGAGCAGTACTTC. Its translation: CASMGTGGYEQYF.

The rearrangement joins TRBV19 to TRBJ1-5; 7 bases fit TRBD1. The CDR3 sequence is 15 residues long. With 5 bases clipped from V and 1 base from J, the junction kept 5 bases outside the gene matches. CDR1 and CDR2 from the germline V gene are LNHDA and SQIVND (reference sequence). As DNA, the CDR3 is TGTGCCAGTAGTTTCAGGGACAGCAGCAATCAGCCCCAGCATTTT. It specifies CASSFRDSSNQPQHF.

This sequence joins TRBV5-1 and TRBJ1-4; D is undetermined. Germline assignment: CDR1 SGHRS and CDR2 YFSETQ. The V gene lost 0 bases and the J gene lost 4 bases, with 16 bases spanning the gap. The CDR3 spans 17 residues. As DNA, the CDR3 is TGCGCCAGCAGCTTGGCCGCTGGCCCACGACTTAATGAAAAACTGTTTTTT. Translated: CASSLAAGPRLNEKLFF.

The chain links TRBV5-4 to TRBJ2-7, with D perhaps TRBD1 (5 bases). Germline CDR1 is SGHNT and CDR2 is YYREEE (reference sequence). Trimming cost V 3 bases and J 4 bases, with 14 bases left between them. The CDR3 runs to 14 residues. As DNA, the CDR3 is TGTGCCAGCAGCTCTCAGGGTTCCCGATACGAGCAGTACTTC. Translated, it gives CASSSQGSRYEQYF.

The chain uses TRBV2 and TRBJ1-1; no clear D. Trimming took 11 bases from V and 0 from J, leaving 7 bases between them. The V gene's germline CDR1 is SNHLY and CDR2 FYNNEI. The CDR3 spans 11 residues. In nucleotides, the CDR3 is TGTGCCGGCAAGGTGAACACTGAAGCTTTCTTT. This codes for CAGKVNTEAFF.

The V and J genes are TRBV7-3 and TRBJ2-7; 8 bases align to TRBD1. V shed 6 bases and J 6 bases; nucleotides not matched to a gene: 10. Germline assignment: CDR1 SGHTA and CDR2 FQGTGA. The CDR3 sequence is 14 residues long. CDR3 bases: TGTGCCAGCAGTCCCAGGGGGCGGACCGGCGAGCAGTACTTC. Its protein is CASSPRGRTGEQYF.

The rearrangement links TRBV5-8 to TRBJ2-7; D is perhaps TRBD2 (5 bases). This CDR3 is 12 amino acids long. Germline CDR1 SGHTS, CDR2 YDEGEE. V lost 5 bases and J 1 base, leaving 7 bases between the germline ends. CDR3 in amino acids: CASRRDSYEQYF. CDR3 nucleotide sequence: TGTGCCAGCAGGAGGGATTCCTACGAGCAGTACTTC.

This sequence joins TRBV7-2 and TRBJ1-1, with D possibly matching TRBD1 (6 bases). This CDR3 has 13 amino acids. V was trimmed by 2 bases and J by 3 bases, leaving 7 bases between them. Germline CDR1 reads SGHTA; CDR2 reads FQGNSA. CDR3 sequence: CASSLSGDTEAFF. CDR3 nucleotide sequence: TGTGCCAGCAGCTTATCAGGGGACACTGAAGCTTTCTTT.

The CDR3 coding sequence is TGTGCCACCAGCAGAGCGACCGGGACTCCGGGCAATGAGCAGTTCTTC. Its protein product is CATSRATGTPGNEQFF. The J gene is TRBJ2-1, the V gene TRBV15; D is possibly TRBD2 (6 bases). Trimming removed 1 base at V and 6 bases at J, with 16 bases between. This CDR3 is 16 amino acids long. The germline V gene has CDR1 LNHNV and CDR2 YYDKDF (reference sequence).

The chain links TRBV7-2 to TRBJ2-5; a weak D match, TRBD2 (5 bases). The CDR3 spans 14 residues. Trimming removed 4 bases from V and 3 bases from J, with 12 bases in between. The V gene's germline CDR1 is SGHTA and CDR2 FQGNSA. The CDR3 sequence is CASSSLRAEETQYF. The CDR3 DNA is TGTGCCAGCAGCTCCCTCAGAGCGGAAGAGACCCAGTACTTC.

The chain employs TRBV4-2 and TRBJ2-5; TRBD2 matches at 13 bases. The J segment lost 2 bases and the V segment lost 3 bases, leaving 6 bases of the junction unmatched. The CDR3 runs to 17 residues. Looked up from germline, CDR1 is LGHNA and CDR2 is YNFKEQ. The CDR3 region has the DNA TGTGCCAGCAGCCAGCTGGCGACTAGCGGGGGGCAAGAGACCCAGTACTTC. This sequence encodes CASSQLATSGGQETQYF.